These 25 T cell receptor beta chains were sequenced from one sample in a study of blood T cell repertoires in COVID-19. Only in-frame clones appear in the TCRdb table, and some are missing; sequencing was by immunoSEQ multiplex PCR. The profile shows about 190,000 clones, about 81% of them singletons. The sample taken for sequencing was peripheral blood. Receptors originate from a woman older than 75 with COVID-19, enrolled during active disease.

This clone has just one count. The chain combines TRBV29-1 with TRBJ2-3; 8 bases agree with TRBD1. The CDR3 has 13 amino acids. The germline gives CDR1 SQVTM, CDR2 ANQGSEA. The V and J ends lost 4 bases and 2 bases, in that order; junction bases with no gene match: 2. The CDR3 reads CSVGGQVTDTQYF. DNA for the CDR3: TGCAGCGTTGGGGGACAGGTCACAGATACGCAGTATTTT.

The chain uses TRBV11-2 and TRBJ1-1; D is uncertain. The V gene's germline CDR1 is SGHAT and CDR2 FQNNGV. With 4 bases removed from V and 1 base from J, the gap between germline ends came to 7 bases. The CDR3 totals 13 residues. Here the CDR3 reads CASSSPGNTEAFF. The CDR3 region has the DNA TGTGCCAGCAGCTCACCAGGGAACACTGAAGCTTTCTTT.

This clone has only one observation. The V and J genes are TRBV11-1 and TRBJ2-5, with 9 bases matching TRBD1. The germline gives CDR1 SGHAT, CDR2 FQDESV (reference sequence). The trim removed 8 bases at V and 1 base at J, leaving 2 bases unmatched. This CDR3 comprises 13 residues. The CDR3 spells CASRDRVQETQYF. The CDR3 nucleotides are TGTGCCAGCCGGGACAGGGTCCAAGAGACCCAGTACTTC.

The CDR3 here is CASSFRDRVKYEQYF. CDR3 nucleotide sequence: TGTGCCAGCAGTTTCCGGGACAGGGTAAAGTACGAGCAGTACTTC. The chain links TRBV27 to TRBJ2-7, with 9 bases that match TRBD1. The V gene end was trimmed by 3 bases and the J gene end by 4 bases; junction bases not matched to a gene: 7. Germline V lookup: CDR1 MNHEY, CDR2 SMNVEV (reference sequence). The CDR3 totals 15 residues.

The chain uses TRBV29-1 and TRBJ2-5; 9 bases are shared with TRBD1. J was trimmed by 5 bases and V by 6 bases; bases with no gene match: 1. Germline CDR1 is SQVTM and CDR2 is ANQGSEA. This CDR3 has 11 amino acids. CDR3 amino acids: CSVTGGETQYF. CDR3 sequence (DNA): TGCAGCGTGACAGGGGGGGAGACCCAGTACTTC.

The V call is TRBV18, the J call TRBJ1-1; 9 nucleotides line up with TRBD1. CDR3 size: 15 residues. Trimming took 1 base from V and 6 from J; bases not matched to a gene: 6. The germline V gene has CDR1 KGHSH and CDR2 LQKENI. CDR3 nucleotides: TGTGCCAGCTCACCACGACAGGGGGGGGAGGCTGAAGCTTTCTTT. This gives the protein CASSPRQGGEAEAFF. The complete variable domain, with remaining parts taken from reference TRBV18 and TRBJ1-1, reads NAGVMQNPRHLVRRRGQEARLRCSPMKGHSHVYWYRQLPEEGLKFMVYLQKENIIDESGMPKERFSAEFPKEGPSILRIQQVVRGDSAAYFCASSPRQGGEAEAFFGQGTRLTVV.

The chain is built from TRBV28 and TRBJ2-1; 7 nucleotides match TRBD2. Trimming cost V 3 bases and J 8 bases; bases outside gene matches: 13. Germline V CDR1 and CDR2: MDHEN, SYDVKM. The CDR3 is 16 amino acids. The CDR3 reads CASSLTGLGRSDEQFF. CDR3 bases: TGTGCCAGCAGTTTGACCGGACTAGGGCGGAGCGATGAGCAGTTCTTC.

Here the CDR3 DNA reads TGCAGCGCAACTAGCGGGAGACGCCACGAGCAGTACTTC. This codes for CSATSGRRHEQYF. This chain joins TRBV29-1 and TRBJ2-7, with TRBD2 identical over 11 bases. The CDR3 sequence is 13 residues long. The germline gives CDR1 SQVTM, CDR2 ANQGSEA. V was pared by 7 bases and J by 5 bases, with 7 bases of the junction left unmatched.

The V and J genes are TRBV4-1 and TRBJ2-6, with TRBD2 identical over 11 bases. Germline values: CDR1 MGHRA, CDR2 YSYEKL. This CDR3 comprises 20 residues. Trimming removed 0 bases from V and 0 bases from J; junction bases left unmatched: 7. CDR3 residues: CASSQDIAGGPGSGANVLTF. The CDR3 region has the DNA TGCGCCAGCAGCCAAGATATAGCGGGAGGGCCGGGCTCTGGGGCCAACGTCCTGACTTTC.

The CDR3 loop is CASSLTSSYNEQFF. The CDR3, as DNA: TGCGCCAGCAGCTTAACGAGCTCCTACAATGAGCAGTTCTTC. The rearrangement links TRBV5-1 to TRBJ2-1; D is undetermined. Looked up from germline, CDR1 is SGHRS and CDR2 is YFSETQ. CDR3 length: 14 residues. V was pared by 2 bases and J by 0 bases, with 6 bases between.

Here the CDR3 reads CASSERTGFNYGYTF. The CDR3 nucleotides are TGTGCCAGCAGTGAAAGGACAGGGTTTAACTATGGCTACACCTTC. The chain is built from TRBV25-1 and TRBJ1-2, with 8 bases that match TRBD1. CDR1 is MGHDK, CDR2 SYGVNS, per germline. The ends lost 2 bases at V and 1 base at J; junction bases unmatched: 3. The CDR3 runs to 15 residues.

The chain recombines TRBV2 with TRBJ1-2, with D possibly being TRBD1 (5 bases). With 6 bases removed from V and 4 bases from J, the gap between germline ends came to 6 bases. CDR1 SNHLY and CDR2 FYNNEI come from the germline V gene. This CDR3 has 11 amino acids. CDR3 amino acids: CASRDSYGYTF. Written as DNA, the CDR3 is TGTGCCAGCAGAGACAGCTATGGCTACACCTTC.

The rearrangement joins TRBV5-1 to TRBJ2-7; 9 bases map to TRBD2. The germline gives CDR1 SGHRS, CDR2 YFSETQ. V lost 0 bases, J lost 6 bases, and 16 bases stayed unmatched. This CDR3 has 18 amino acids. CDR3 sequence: CASSLAPSGVLEIGEQYF. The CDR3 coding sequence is TGCGCCAGCAGCTTGGCCCCTAGCGGGGTCTTGGAAATAGGCGAGCAGTACTTC.

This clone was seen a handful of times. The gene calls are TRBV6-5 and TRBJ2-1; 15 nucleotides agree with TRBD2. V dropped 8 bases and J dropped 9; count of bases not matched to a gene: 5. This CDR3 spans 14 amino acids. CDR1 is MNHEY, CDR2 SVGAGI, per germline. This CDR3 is CASRTSGRVTEQFF. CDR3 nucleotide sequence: TGTGCCAGCCGGACTAGCGGGAGGGTGACTGAGCAGTTCTTC.

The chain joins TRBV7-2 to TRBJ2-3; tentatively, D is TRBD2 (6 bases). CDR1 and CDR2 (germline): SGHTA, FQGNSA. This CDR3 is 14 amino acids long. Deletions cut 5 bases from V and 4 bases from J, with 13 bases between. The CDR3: CASSPSEGPDTQYF. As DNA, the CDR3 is TGTGCCAGCAGCCCTTCGGAGGGCCCAGATACGCAGTATTTT.

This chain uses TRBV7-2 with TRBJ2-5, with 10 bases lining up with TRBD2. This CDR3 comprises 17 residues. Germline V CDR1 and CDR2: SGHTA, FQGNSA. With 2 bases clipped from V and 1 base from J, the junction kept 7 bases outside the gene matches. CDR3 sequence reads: CASSLSFASGGQETQYF. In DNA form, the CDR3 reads TGTGCCAGCAGCTTATCTTTCGCTAGCGGGGGCCAAGAGACCCAGTACTTC.

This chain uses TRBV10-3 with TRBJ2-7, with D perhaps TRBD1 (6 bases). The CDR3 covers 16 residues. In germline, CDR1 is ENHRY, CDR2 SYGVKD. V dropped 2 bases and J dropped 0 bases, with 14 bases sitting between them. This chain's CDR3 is CAISETRTVSSYEQYF. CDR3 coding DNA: TGTGCCATCAGTGAGACCCGGACAGTTAGCTCCTACGAGCAGTACTTC.

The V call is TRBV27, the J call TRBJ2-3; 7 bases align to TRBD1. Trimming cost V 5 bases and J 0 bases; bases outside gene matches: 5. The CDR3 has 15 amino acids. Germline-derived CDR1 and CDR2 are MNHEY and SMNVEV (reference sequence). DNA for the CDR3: TGTGCCAGCAGTCCAACGACAGGGAGCACAGATACGCAGTATTTT. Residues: CASSPTTGSTDTQYF.

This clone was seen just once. In nucleotides, the CDR3 is TGTGCCAGCAGCTTAGGGGTAGCGGGGCTAGCCAAAAACATTCAGTACTTC. It is translated as CASSLGVAGLAKNIQYF. V is TRBV7-8 and J is TRBJ2-4, with TRBD2 matching over 8 bases. Germline V gene data show CDR1 as SGHVS and CDR2 as FQNEAQ. The length of the CDR3 is 17 residues. Trimming at V came to 1 base and at J to 0 bases, leaving 5 bases not matched to a gene.

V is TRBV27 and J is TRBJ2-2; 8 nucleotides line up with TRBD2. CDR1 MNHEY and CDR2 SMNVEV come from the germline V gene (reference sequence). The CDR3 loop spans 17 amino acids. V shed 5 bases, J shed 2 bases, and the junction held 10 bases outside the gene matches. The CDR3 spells CASSQGSGLANTGELFF. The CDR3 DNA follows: TGTGCCAGCAGTCAGGGGTCCGGACTAGCAAACACCGGGGAGCTGTTTTTT.

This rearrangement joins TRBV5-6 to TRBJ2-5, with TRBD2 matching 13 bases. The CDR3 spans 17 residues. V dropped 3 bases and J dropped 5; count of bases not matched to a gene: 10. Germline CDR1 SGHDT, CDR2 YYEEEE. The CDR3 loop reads CASSSLGLAGVGETQYF. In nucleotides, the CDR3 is TGTGCCAGCAGCTCTCTCGGACTAGCGGGAGTCGGGGAGACCCAGTACTTC. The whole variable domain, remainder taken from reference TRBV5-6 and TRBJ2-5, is DAGVTQSPTHLIKTRGQQVTLRCSPKSGHDTVSWYQQALGQGPQFIFQYYEEEERQRGNFPDRFSGHQFPNYSSELNVNALLLGDSALYLCASSSLGLAGVGETQYFGPGTRLLVL.

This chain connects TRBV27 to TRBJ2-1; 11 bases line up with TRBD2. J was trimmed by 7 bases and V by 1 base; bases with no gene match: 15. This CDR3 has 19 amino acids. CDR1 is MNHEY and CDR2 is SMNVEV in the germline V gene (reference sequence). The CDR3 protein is CASSLWLAGGEREGNEQFF. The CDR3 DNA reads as TGTGCCAGCAGTTTATGGTTAGCGGGGGGGGAAAGGGAAGGAAATGAGCAGTTCTTC.

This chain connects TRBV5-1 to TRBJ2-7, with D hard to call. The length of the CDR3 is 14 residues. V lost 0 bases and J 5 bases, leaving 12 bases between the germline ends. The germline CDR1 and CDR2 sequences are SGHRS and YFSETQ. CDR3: CASSLAQVWDEQYF. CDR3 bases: TGCGCCAGCAGCTTGGCCCAGGTATGGGACGAGCAGTACTTC.

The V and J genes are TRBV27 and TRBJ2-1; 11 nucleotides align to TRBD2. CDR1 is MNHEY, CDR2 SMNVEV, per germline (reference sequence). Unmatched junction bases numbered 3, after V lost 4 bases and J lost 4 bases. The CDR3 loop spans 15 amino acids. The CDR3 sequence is CASSSTSGTYNEQFF. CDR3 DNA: TGTGCCAGCAGTTCGACTAGCGGGACATACAATGAGCAGTTCTTC.

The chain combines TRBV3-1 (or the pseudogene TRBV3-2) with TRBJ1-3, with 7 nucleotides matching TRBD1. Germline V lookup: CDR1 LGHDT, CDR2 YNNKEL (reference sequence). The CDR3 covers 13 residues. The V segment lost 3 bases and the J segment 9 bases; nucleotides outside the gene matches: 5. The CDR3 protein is CASSHGTDGTIYF. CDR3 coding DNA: TGTGCCAGCAGCCACGGGACAGATGGCACCATATATTTT.